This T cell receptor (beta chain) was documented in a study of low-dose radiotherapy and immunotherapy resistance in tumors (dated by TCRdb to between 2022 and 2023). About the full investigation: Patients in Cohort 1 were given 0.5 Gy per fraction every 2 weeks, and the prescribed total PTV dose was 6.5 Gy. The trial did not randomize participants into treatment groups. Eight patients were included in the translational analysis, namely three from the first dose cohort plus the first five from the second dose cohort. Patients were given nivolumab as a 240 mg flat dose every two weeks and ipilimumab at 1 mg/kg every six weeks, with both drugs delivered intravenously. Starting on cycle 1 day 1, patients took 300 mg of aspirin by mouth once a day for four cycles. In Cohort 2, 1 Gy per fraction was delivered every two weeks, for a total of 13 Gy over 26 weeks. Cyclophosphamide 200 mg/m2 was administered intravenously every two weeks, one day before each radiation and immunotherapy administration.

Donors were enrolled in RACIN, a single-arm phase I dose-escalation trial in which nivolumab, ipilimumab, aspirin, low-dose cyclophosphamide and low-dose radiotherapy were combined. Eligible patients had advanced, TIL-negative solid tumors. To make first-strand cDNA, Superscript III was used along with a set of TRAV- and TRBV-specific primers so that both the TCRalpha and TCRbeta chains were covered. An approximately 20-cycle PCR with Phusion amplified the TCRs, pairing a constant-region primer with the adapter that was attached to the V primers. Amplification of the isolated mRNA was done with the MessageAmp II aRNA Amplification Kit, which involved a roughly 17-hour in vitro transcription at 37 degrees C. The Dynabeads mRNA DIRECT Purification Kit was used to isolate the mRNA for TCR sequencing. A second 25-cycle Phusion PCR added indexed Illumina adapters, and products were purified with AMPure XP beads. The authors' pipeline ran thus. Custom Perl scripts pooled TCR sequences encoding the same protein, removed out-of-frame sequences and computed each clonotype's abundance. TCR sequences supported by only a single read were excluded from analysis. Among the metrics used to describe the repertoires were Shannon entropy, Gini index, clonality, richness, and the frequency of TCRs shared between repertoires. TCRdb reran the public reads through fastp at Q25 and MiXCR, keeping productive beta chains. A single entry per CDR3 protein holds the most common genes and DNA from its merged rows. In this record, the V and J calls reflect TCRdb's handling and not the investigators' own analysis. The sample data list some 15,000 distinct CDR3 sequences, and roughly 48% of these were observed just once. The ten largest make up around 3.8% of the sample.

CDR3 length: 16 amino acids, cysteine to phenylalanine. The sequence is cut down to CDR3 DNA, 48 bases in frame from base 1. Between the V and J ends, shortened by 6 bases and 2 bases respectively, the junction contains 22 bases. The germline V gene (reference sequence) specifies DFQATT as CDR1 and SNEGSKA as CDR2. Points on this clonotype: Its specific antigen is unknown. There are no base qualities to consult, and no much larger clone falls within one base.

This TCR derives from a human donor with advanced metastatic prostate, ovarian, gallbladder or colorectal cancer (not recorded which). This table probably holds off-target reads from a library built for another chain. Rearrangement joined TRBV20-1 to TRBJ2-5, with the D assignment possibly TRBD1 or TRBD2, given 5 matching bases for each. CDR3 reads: CSAPQRPGTSQETQYF. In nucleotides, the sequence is TGCAGTGCGCCCCAAAGGCCCGGGACCTCACAAGAGACCCAGTACTTC.